This passage covers 3 T cell receptor beta chains from one sample sequenced in a study of robustness of blood B and T cell sequencing. A 5' template-switch oligo added a universal priming site during cDNA synthesis. Every cDNA molecule received a random 12-nucleotide UMI from the template-switch oligo. From the PCR reads, TCRdb called clonotypes with MiXCR, one entry per CDR3 protein. In the table there are 3,500 to 5,000 distinct CDR3 sequences, 50% of which are singletons. mRNA, not genomic DNA, served as the source for TCR beta repertoires. Input material: peripheral blood. All receptors derive from a human donor in good health.

The V and J genes are TRBV7-2 and TRBJ2-5; the match to TRBD1 covers 7 bases. The CDR3 covers 16 residues. J lost 3 bases, V lost 2 bases, and 9 bases had no gene match. In germline, CDR1 is SGHTA, CDR2 FQGNSA. This chain's CDR3 is CASSLRPQGKKETQYF. CDR3 DNA sequence: TGTGCCAGCAGCTTACGGCCACAGGGGAAGAAAGAGACCCAGTACTTC.

This clonotype was seen a few times. This chain connects TRBV5-6 to TRBJ2-7; no firm D call. V was cut by 1 base and J by 3 bases, with 8 bases left in between. The CDR3 runs to 13 residues. The V gene's germline CDR1 is SGHDT and CDR2 YYEEEE. CDR3 sequence: CASSLKNNYEQYF. The CDR3 DNA sequence: TGTGCCAGCAGCTTGAAGAATAACTACGAGCAGTACTTC.

The chain joins TRBV29-1 to TRBJ2-2; TRBD1 agrees at 8 bases. The CDR3 has 14 residues. V lost 7 bases to trimming and J lost 1 base; unmatched junction nucleotides: 5. Germline V lookup: CDR1 SQVTM, CDR2 ANQGSEA. The DNA for the CDR3 is TGCAGCGCACGGGACAGGCGGAACACCGGGGAGCTGTTTTTT. This codes for CSARDRRNTGELFF.